This T cell receptor beta chain emerged from a study of OX40 agonist ivuxolimab in advanced cancers. Across the whole study: Every 2 weeks, patients got intravenous ivuxolimab at one of six dose levels (0.01-10 mg/kg). Findings of the study overall: Among some nonresponders, normalized T-cell clonal expansion was also low.

As to this clone: Its antigen is still unknown.

Only in-frame clones appear in the TCRdb table, and some are missing; sequencing was by immunoSEQ multiplex PCR. The data contain about 16,000 clones, 75% to 95% of them singletons. The CDR3 length is 16 residues. Trimming took off 5 bases at V and 4 bases at J, with 20 bases between the two ends. In germline, CDR1 is SEHNR, CDR2 FQNEAQ (reference sequence). This TCR was sampled from an adult with an advanced solid tumor such as melanoma, head and neck, liver or kidney cancer. Sample: CD4+ or CD8+ T cells sorted from blood, taken in a trial of the OX40 agonist ivuxolimab. The genes are TRBV7-9 and TRBJ2-5; D might be TRBD2 (7 bases). The CDR3 here is CASSQLTGGLVETQYF. The CDR3 DNA follows: TGTGCCAGCAGCCAACTGACGGGGGGCCTCGTAGAGACCCAGTACTTC.